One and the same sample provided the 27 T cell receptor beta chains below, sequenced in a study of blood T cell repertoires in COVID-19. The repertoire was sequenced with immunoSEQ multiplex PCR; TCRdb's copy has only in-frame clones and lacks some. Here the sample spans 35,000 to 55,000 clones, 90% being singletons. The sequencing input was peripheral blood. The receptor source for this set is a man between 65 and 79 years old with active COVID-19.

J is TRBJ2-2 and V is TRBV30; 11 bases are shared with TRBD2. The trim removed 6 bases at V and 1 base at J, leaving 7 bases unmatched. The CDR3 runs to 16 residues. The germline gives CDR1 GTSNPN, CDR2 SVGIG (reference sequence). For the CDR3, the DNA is TGTGCCTGTTCTAGGGGACTAGCGGTGAACACCGGGGAGCTGTTTTTT. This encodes CACSRGLAVNTGELFF.

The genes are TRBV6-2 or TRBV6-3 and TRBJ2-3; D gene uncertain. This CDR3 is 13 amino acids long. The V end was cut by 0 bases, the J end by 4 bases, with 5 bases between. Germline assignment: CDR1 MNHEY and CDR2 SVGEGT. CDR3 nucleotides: TGTGCCAGCAGTTACTCGGGCGCAGATACGCAGTATTTT. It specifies CASSYSGADTQYF.

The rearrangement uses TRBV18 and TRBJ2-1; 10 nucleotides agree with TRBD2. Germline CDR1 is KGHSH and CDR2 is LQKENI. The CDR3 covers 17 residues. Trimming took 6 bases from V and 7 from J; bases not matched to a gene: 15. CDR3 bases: TGTGCCAGCTCGACGAGTCGGAGCGGGAGGGCCAGGAATGAGCAGTTCTTC. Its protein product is CASSTSRSGRARNEQFF.

Here the CDR3 reads CASSLSRGSEAFF. The CDR3 region has the DNA TGTGCCAGCAGTTTATCCCGGGGGTCTGAAGCTTTCTTT. The chain carries TRBV27 and TRBJ1-1, with D possibly matching TRBD1 (5 bases). The CDR3 totals 13 residues. The V and J ends lost 0 bases and 6 bases respectively, with 8 bases between them. The germline gives CDR1 MNHEY, CDR2 SMNVEV (reference sequence).

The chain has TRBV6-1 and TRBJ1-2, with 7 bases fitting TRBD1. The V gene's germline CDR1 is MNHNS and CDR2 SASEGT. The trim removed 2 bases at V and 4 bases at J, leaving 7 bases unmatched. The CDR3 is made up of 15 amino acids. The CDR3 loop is CASSEPGTAIYGYTF. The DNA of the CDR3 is TGTGCCAGCAGTGAACCCGGGACAGCAATCTATGGCTACACCTTC.

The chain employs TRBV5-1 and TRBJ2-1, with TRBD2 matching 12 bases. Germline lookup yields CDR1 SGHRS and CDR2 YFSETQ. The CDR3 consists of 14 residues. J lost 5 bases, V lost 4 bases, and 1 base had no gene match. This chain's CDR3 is CASSRTSGDNEQFF. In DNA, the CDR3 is TGCGCCAGCAGCAGGACTAGCGGGGACAATGAGCAGTTCTTC.

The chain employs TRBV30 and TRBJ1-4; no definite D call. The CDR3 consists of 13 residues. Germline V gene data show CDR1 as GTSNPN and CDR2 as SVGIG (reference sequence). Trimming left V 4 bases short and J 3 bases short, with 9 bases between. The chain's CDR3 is CAWKKSANEKLFF. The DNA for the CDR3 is TGTGCCTGGAAAAAGTCAGCTAATGAAAAACTGTTTTTT.

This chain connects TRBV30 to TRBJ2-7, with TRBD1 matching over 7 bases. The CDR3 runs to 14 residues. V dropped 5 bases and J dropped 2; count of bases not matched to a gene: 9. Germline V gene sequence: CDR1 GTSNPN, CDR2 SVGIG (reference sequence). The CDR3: CAWGSGQPPYEQYF. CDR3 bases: TGTGCCTGGGGCTCGGGACAGCCACCCTACGAGCAGTACTTC. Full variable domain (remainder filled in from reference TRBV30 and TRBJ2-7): SQTIHQWPATLVQPVGSPLSLECTVEGTSNPNLYWYRQAAGRGLQLLFYSVGIGQISSEVPQNLSASRPQDRQFILSSKKLLLSDSGFYLCAWGSGQPPYEQYFGPGTRLTVT.

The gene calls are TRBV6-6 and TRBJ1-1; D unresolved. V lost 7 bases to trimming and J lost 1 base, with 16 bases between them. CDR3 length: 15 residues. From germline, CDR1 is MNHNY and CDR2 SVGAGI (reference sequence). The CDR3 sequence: CASIADAPRNTEAFF. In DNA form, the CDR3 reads TGTGCCAGCATAGCAGACGCCCCCCGGAACACTGAAGCTTTCTTT.

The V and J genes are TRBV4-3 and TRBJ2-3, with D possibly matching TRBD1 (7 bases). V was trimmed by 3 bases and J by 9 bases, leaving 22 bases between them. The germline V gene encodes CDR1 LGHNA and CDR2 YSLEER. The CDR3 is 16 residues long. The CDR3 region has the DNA TGCGCCAGCAGCCAGTTAAAGGGGGGACCACAGGGGACGCAGTATTTT. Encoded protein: CASSQLKGGPQGTQYF.

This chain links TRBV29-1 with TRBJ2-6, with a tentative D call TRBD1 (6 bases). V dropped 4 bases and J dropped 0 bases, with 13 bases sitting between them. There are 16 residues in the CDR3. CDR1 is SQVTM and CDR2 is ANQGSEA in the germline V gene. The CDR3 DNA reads TGCAGCGTTGGAGGGGGACCGAACTCTGGGGCCAACGTCCTGACTTTC. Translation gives CSVGGGPNSGANVLTF.

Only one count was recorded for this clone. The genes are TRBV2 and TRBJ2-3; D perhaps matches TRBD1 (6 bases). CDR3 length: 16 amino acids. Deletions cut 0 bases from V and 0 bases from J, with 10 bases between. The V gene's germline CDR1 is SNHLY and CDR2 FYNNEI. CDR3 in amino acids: CASSEARTESTDTQYF. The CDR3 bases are TGTGCCAGCAGTGAAGCTAGGACAGAGAGCACAGATACGCAGTATTTT.

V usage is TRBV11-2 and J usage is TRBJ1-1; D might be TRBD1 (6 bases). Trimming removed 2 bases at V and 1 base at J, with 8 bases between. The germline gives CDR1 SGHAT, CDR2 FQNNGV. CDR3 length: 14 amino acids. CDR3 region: CASSLIQGNTEAFF. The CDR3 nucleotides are TGTGCCAGCAGCTTAATACAGGGGAACACTGAAGCTTTCTTT.

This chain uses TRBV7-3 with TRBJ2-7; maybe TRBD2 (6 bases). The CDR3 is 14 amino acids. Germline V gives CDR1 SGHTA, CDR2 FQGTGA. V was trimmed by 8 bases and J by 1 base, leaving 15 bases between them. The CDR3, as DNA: TGTGCCAGCTCTCCCGGGGGACGTTCCTACGAGCAGTACTTC. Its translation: CASSPGGRSYEQYF.

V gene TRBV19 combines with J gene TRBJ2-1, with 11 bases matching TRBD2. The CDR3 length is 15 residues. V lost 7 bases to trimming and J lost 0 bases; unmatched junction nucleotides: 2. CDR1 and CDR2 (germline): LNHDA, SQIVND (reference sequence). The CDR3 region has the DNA TGTGCCAGTACCCTAGCGGGAGGCTCCTACAATGAGCAGTTCTTC. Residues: CASTLAGGSYNEQFF.

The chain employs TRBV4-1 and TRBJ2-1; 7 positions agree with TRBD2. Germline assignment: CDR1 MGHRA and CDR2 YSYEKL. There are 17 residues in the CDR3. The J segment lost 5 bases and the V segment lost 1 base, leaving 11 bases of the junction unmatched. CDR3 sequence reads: CASSQVSGGRPNNEQFF. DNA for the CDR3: TGCGCCAGCAGCCAAGTTTCGGGGGGTCGCCCTAACAATGAGCAGTTCTTC.

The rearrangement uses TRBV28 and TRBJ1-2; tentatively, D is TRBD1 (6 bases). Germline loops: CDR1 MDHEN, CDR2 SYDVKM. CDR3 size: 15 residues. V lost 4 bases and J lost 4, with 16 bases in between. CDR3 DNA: TGTGCCAGCAGTTCGGATGGGGGCTCCCTCTATGGCTACACCTTC. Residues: CASSSDGGSLYGYTF.

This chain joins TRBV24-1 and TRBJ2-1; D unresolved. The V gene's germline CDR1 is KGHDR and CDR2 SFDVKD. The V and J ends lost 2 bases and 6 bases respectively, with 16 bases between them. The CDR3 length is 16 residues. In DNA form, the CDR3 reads TGTGCCACCAGTGATTCCTGGCTAGTAAATTTCAATGAGCAGTTCTTC. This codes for CATSDSWLVNFNEQFF.

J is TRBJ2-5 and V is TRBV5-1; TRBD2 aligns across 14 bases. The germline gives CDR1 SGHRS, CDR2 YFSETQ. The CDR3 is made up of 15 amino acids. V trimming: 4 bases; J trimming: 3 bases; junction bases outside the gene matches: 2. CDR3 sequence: CASSRLAGGEETQYF. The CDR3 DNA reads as TGCGCCAGCAGCCGACTAGCGGGAGGGGAAGAGACCCAGTACTTC.

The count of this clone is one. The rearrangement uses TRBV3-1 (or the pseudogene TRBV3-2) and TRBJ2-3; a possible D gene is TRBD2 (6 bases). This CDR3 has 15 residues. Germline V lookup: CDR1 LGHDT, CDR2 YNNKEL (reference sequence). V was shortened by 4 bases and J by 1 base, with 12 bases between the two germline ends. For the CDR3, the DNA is TGTGCCAGCAGCCCGCCGGGACTTCGCACAGATACGCAGTATTTT. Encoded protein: CASSPPGLRTDTQYF.

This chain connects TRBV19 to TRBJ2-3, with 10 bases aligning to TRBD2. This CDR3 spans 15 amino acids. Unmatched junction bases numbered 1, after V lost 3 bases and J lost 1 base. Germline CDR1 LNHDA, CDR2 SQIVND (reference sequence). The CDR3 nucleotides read TGTGCCAGTAGTATGGGGACTAGCGGCACAGATACGCAGTATTTT. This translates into CASSMGTSGTDTQYF. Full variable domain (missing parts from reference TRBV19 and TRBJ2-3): DGGITQSPKYLFRKEGQNVTLSCEQNLNHDAMYWYRQDPGQGLRLIYYSQIVNDFQKGDIAEGYSVSREKKESFPLTVTSAQKNPTAFYLCASSMGTSGTDTQYFGPGTRLTVL.

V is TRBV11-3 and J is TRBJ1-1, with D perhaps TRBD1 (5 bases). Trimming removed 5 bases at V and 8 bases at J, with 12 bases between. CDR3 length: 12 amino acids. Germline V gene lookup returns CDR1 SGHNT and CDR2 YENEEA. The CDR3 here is CASSGVGQEAFF. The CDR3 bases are TGTGCCAGCAGCGGGGTGGGGCAAGAAGCTTTCTTT. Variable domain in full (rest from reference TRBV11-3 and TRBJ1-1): EAGVVQSPRYKIIEKKQPVAFWCNPISGHNTLYWYLQNLGQGPELLIRYENEEAVDDSQLPKDRFSAERLKGVDSTLKIQPAELGDSAVYLCASSGVGQEAFFGQGTRLTVV.

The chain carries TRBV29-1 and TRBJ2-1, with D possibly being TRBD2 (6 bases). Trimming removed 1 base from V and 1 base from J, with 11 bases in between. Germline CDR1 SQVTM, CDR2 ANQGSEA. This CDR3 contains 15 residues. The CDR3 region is CSVEVVGRSYNEQFF. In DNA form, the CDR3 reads TGCAGCGTTGAAGTTGTGGGGAGGTCCTACAATGAGCAGTTCTTC.

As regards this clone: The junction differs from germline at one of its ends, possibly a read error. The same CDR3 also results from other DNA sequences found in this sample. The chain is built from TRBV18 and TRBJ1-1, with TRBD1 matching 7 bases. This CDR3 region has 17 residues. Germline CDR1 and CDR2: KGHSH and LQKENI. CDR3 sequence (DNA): TGTGCCAGCTCCCCCATCTTGTCGGGACAGATGAACACTGAAGCCTTCTTT. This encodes CASSPILSGQMNTEAFF.

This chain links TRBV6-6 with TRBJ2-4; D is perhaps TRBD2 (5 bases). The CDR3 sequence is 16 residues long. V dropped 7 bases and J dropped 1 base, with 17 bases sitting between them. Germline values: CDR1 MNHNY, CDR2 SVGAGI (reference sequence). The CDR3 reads CASTPLGVQAKNIQYF. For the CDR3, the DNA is TGTGCCAGCACACCCCTCGGGGTACAGGCCAAAAACATTCAGTACTTC.

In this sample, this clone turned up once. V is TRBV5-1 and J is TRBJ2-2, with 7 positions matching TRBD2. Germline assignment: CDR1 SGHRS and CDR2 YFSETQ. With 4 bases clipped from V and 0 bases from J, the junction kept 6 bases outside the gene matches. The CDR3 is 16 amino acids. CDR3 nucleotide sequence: TGCGCCAGCAGCACCTCTAGCGGTCCGAACACCGGGGAGCTGTTTTTT. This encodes CASSTSSGPNTGELFF.

CDR3 in DNA: TGTGCCAGCAGCTTAGTAGGGTCAGGGGGGATGGCCAAAAACATTCAGTACTTC. This sequence encodes CASSLVGSGGMAKNIQYF. The rearrangement uses TRBV7-2 and TRBJ2-4; perhaps TRBD1 as D (7 bases). The length of the CDR3 is 18 residues. Per germline, CDR1 SGHTA and CDR2 FQGNSA. Deletions cut 1 base from V and 1 base from J, with 17 bases between.